This entry lists 22 T cell receptor beta chains sequenced from one sample in a study of OX40 agonist ivuxolimab in advanced cancers. The method was immunoSEQ multiplex PCR; TCRdb's version includes in-frame clones alone and lacks a portion of them. The sample carries approximately 31,000 clones, 70% to 90% recorded once. Sequenced here: CD4+ or CD8+ T cells sorted from blood, sampled in a trial of the OX40 agonist ivuxolimab. The receptors stem from an adult with an advanced solid tumor such as melanoma, head and neck, liver or kidney cancer.

The chain employs TRBV5-1 and TRBJ2-7, with 12 bases fitting TRBD2. This CDR3 comprises 15 residues. Germline V gene sequence: CDR1 SGHRS, CDR2 YFSETQ. V was pared by 1 base and J by 3 bases, with 2 bases of the junction left unmatched. The CDR3 region is CASSLTSGGHYEQYF. The CDR3 DNA reads as TGCGCCAGCAGCTTGACTAGCGGGGGGCACTACGAGCAGTACTTC.

The rearrangement links TRBV6-5 to TRBJ2-3; D uncertain. Trimming removed 5 bases at V and 6 bases at J, with 6 bases between. Germline V gene data show CDR1 as MNHEY and CDR2 as SVGAGI. The CDR3 extends over 11 amino acids. CDR3 sequence: CASSLGDTQYF. The CDR3 DNA follows: TGTGCCAGCAGTCTAGGGGATACGCAGTATTTT.

The V call is TRBV9, the J call TRBJ2-5, with D unclear. The V gene's germline CDR1 is SGDLS and CDR2 YYNGEE. Between the trimmed V and J ends, which lost 3 bases and 5 bases, there was a span of 8 bases. The CDR3 spans 12 residues. CDR3 nucleotide sequence: TGTGCCAGCAGCGGGGTCGGGGAGACCCAGTACTTC. It translates to CASSGVGETQYF.

The V call is TRBV2, the J call TRBJ1-3, with 7 bases that match TRBD1. The CDR3 consists of 17 residues. Germline values: CDR1 SNHLY, CDR2 FYNNEI. V lost 6 bases and J lost 3; bases outside the gene matches: 14. Here the CDR3 DNA reads TGTGCCAGCAGAGGACCTAATCTAGGGGGCTTTGGAAACACCATATATTTT. Translated: CASRGPNLGGFGNTIYF.

The CDR3 loop is CASSFGGEQYF. CDR3 DNA sequence: TGTGCCAGCAGCTTCGGGGGCGAGCAGTACTTC. This chain links TRBV7-2 with TRBJ2-7; perhaps TRBD2 as D (6 bases). Germline V CDR1 and CDR2: SGHTA, FQGNSA. V lost 3 bases to trimming and J lost 6 bases, with 6 bases between them. The CDR3 has 11 residues.

CDR3: CSVQLSSGANVLTF. Here the CDR3 DNA reads TGCAGCGTCCAGCTCAGCTCTGGGGCCAACGTCCTGACTTTC. The chain uses TRBV29-1 and TRBJ2-6; D is ambiguous. Germline V gene sequence: CDR1 SQVTM, CDR2 ANQGSEA. CDR3 length: 14 residues. Trimming removed 6 bases from V and 0 bases from J, with 9 bases in between.

This rearrangement joins TRBV28 to TRBJ1-1; no definite D call. V was shortened by 4 bases and J by 1 base, with 7 bases between the two germline ends. This CDR3 has 13 amino acids. Germline CDR1 and CDR2: MDHEN and SYDVKM. In DNA, the CDR3 is TGTGCCAGCAGTTGGACTGGGAACACTGAAGCTTTCTTT. Translated: CASSWTGNTEAFF.

This clone was counted only a few times. The chain links TRBV7-3 to TRBJ2-5; no firm D call. The CDR3 is 14 residues long. Germline V gene sequence: CDR1 SGHTA, CDR2 FQGTGA. Trimming stripped 2 bases from V and 5 bases from J, with 12 bases between. CDR3 in DNA: TGTGCCAGCAGCTTACTAGGTGGCCCGGAGACCCAGTACTTC. It codes for CASSLLGGPETQYF.

The chain is built from TRBV11-2 and TRBJ1-1; the D is unclear. With 5 bases removed from V and 0 bases from J, the gap between germline ends came to 7 bases. Germline CDR1 is SGHAT and CDR2 is FQNNGV. The CDR3 length is 13 residues. The CDR3 loop is CASSNILNTEAFF. The CDR3 DNA is TGTGCCAGCAGCAACATACTGAACACTGAAGCTTTCTTT. Based on the CDR3 plus reference TRBV11-2 and TRBJ1-1, the full variable domain is EAGVAQSPRYKIIEKRQSVAFWCNPISGHATLYWYQQILGQGPKLLIQFQNNGVVDDSQLPKDRFSAERLKGVDSTLKIQPAKLEDSAVYLCASSNILNTEAFFGQGTRLTVV.

The sample holds a few counts of this clone. The gene calls are TRBV15 and TRBJ1-5, with 9 bases that match TRBD1. This CDR3 contains 16 residues. With 1 base clipped from V and 5 bases from J, the junction kept 6 bases outside the gene matches. Germline V CDR1 and CDR2: LNHNV, YYDKDF (reference sequence). CDR3 region: CATSRGTGENDQPQHF. CDR3 DNA sequence: TGTGCCACCAGCAGAGGGACAGGGGAAAATGATCAGCCCCAGCATTTT. The full variable domain, in which reference TRBV15 and TRBJ1-5 provide the parts outside the CDR3, is DAMVIQNPRYQVTQFGKPVTLSCSQTLNHNVMYWYQQKSSQAPKLLFHYYDKDFNNEADTPDNFQSRRPNTSFCFLDIRSPGLGDTAMYLCATSRGTGENDQPQHFGDGTRLSIL.

The chain uses TRBV4-3 and TRBJ2-4; D unresolved. Germline CDR1 and CDR2: LGHNA and YSLEER. This CDR3 is 15 amino acids long. Trimming left V 1 base short and J 0 bases short, with 7 bases between. The CDR3 loop is CASSQGYLAKNIQYF. CDR3 sequence (DNA): TGCGCCAGCAGCCAAGGATACTTAGCCAAAAACATTCAGTACTTC.

This clone came up once. This chain uses TRBV29-1 with TRBJ2-3; no definite D call. The V and J ends lost 1 base and 4 bases respectively, with 15 bases between them. Germline CDR1 reads SQVTM; CDR2 reads ANQGSEA. This CDR3 region has 15 residues. Here the CDR3 reads CSVEGSVGGADTQYF. As DNA, the CDR3 is TGCAGCGTTGAAGGTTCAGTTGGTGGAGCAGATACGCAGTATTTT.

The table lists this clone with a count of one. CDR3 in amino acids: CASSLTPGQGYEQYF. DNA for the CDR3: TGCGCCAGCAGCTTGACCCCGGGACAGGGTTACGAGCAGTACTTC. The V and J genes are TRBV5-1 and TRBJ2-7; 9 bases are shared with TRBD1. Trimming took 1 base from V and 4 from J; bases not matched to a gene: 6. From germline, CDR1 is SGHRS and CDR2 YFSETQ. The CDR3 sequence is 15 residues long.

This chain joins TRBV27 and TRBJ2-6; the match to TRBD1 covers 7 bases. The CDR3 extends over 18 amino acids. Trimming removed 4 bases from V and 2 bases from J; junction bases left unmatched: 11. From germline, CDR1 is MNHEY and CDR2 SMNVEV (reference sequence). The CDR3 DNA sequence: TGTGCCAGCAGTTCCTCGACAGGGAAGACGGCTGGGGCCAACGTCCTGACTTTC. Residues: CASSSSTGKTAGANVLTF.

This sequence joins TRBV4-1 and TRBJ2-5; 7 nucleotides align to TRBD1. The last part of the DNA fits TRBJ2-7 better; the J call may be wrong. CDR3 length: 15 residues. Germline V lookup: CDR1 MGHRA, CDR2 YSYEKL. CDR3 nucleotide sequence: TGCGCCAGCAGCCAGTCCCGGGACAGCTTCTACGAGCAGTACTTC. It is translated as CASSQSRDSFYEQYF.

V usage is TRBV6-6 and J usage is TRBJ2-7; D unresolved. CDR3 length equals 11 residues. Trimming removed 6 bases from V and 5 bases from J, with 8 bases in between. Germline CDR1 MNHNY, CDR2 SVGAGI (reference sequence). CDR3 sequence reads: CASSVGDEQYF. The CDR3 DNA is TGTGCCAGCAGCGTGGGCGACGAGCAGTACTTC.

V is TRBV5-8 and J is TRBJ2-1; D uncertain. CDR3 length equals 16 residues. V was trimmed by 6 bases and J by 0 bases, leaving 16 bases between them. Germline V gives CDR1 SGHTS, CDR2 YDEGEE. As DNA, the CDR3 is TGTGCCAGCACTCCGGCCCCAGGAGACTCCTACAATGAGCAGTTCTTC. The encoded protein is CASTPAPGDSYNEQFF.

The rearrangement joins TRBV4-3 to TRBJ2-3; 11 nucleotides match TRBD2. The CDR3 covers 18 residues. V lost 1 base and J lost 2; bases outside the gene matches: 8. The germline V gene encodes CDR1 LGHNA and CDR2 YSLEER. The CDR3 loop reads CASSQATLAGDLTDTQYF. The CDR3, as DNA: TGCGCCAGCAGCCAAGCTACACTAGCGGGGGACCTCACAGATACGCAGTATTTT.

This chain connects TRBV5-6 to TRBJ2-7; TRBD1 might be the D (6 bases). The CDR3 contains 13 residues. V lost 3 bases, J lost 2 bases, and 9 bases lay in between. Germline CDR1 and CDR2: SGHDT and YYEEEE. CDR3 protein: CASSSGDTYEQYF. The DNA for the CDR3 is TGTGCCAGCAGCTCAGGGGATACCTACGAGCAGTACTTC. The full variable domain, completed using reference TRBV5-6 and TRBJ2-7, is DAGVTQSPTHLIKTRGQQVTLRCSPKSGHDTVSWYQQALGQGPQFIFQYYEEEERQRGNFPDRFSGHQFPNYSSELNVNALLLGDSALYLCASSSGDTYEQYFGPGTRLTVT.

The rearrangement joins TRBV7-2 to TRBJ2-4; D not resolved. Trimming left V 3 bases short and J 0 bases short, with 6 bases between. Germline V CDR1 and CDR2: SGHTA, FQGNSA. This CDR3 spans 14 amino acids. Here the CDR3 reads CASSFLPAKNIQYF. The CDR3 DNA is TGTGCCAGCAGCTTCCTCCCAGCCAAAAACATTCAGTACTTC.

This sequence joins TRBV5-6 and TRBJ2-5; perhaps D is TRBD1 or TRBD2 (6 bases each). The closer fit of TRBJ2-7 to the DNA end suggests the J call may be wrong. The germline V gene encodes CDR1 SGHDT and CDR2 YYEEEE. The CDR3 loop spans 14 amino acids. CDR3 residues: CASSGGQGSYEQYF. The CDR3 coding sequence is TGTGCCAGCAGCGGGGGGCAGGGGTCCTACGAGCAGTACTTC.

The J gene is TRBJ2-7, the V gene TRBV6-5, with 7 bases aligning to TRBD2. CDR3 length equals 11 residues. Germline lookup yields CDR1 MNHEY and CDR2 SVGAGI. V lost 5 bases, J lost 10 bases, and 5 bases stayed unmatched. The CDR3 region is CASSPPGLQYF. CDR3 nucleotide sequence: TGTGCCAGCAGTCCCCCGGGACTACAGTACTTC.